One sample yielded the 26 T cell receptor beta chains listed below, sequenced in a study of cytomegalovirus exposure and HLA in healthy donors. With 60 Vbeta and 13 Jbeta primers, the PCR was carried out. Here immunoSEQ multiplex PCR was the method, and the copy in TCRdb shows in-frame clones only, minus some. The data hold approximately 91,000 clones, with 64% observed a single time. Sequenced material: PBMCs. These receptors were taken from a human donor in good health.

This chain uses TRBV5-4 with TRBJ2-3; 13 bases match TRBD2. Trimming at V came to 3 bases and at J to 6 bases, leaving 7 bases not matched to a gene. Germline-derived CDR1 and CDR2 are SGHNT and YYREEE (reference sequence). The CDR3 extends over 16 amino acids. The CDR3 is CASSSGLAGLFDTQYF. The CDR3 nucleotides read TGTGCCAGCAGCTCGGGACTAGCGGGGCTTTTCGATACGCAGTATTTT.

This clone was detected only a few times. V usage is TRBV2 and J usage is TRBJ2-7, with 11 nucleotides matching TRBD1. CDR3 length: 13 amino acids. V was pared by 8 bases and J by 3 bases, with 3 bases of the junction left unmatched. Germline loops: CDR1 SNHLY, CDR2 FYNNEI. The CDR3 region is CASSGTGGYEQYF. In nucleotides, the CDR3 is TGTGCCAGCTCCGGGACAGGGGGCTACGAGCAGTACTTC. Supplemented by reference TRBV2 and TRBJ2-7, the full variable domain reads EPEVTQTPSHQVTQMGQEVILRCVPISNHLYFYWYRQILGQKVEFLVSFYNNEISEKSEIFDDQFSVERPDGSNFTLKIRSTKLEDSAMYFCASSGTGGYEQYFGPGTRLTVT.

The J gene is TRBJ2-5, the V gene TRBV5-4, with D possibly matching TRBD1 (5 bases). The CDR3 is 14 amino acids. The ends were cut back, 5 bases at V and 2 bases at J, with 13 bases in the middle. Per germline, CDR1 SGHNT and CDR2 YYREEE (reference sequence). CDR3: CASSTTVLQETQYF. DNA of the CDR3: TGTGCCAGCAGTACGACAGTACTTCAAGAGACCCAGTACTTC.

The CDR3 sequence: CASSTDRGPLGYTF. Here the CDR3 DNA reads TGTGCCAGCAGTACAGACAGGGGGCCTCTGGGCTACACCTTC. The chain is built from TRBV6-6 and TRBJ1-2; 10 bases fit TRBD1. The CDR3 contains 14 residues. The trim removed 5 bases at V and 8 bases at J, leaving 8 bases unmatched. CDR1 and CDR2 (germline): MNHNY, SVGAGI (reference sequence).

The chain has TRBV4-3 and TRBJ2-7; the match to TRBD1 covers 10 bases. This CDR3 has 14 residues. The ends lost 4 bases at V and 2 bases at J; junction bases unmatched: 2. Germline V gene lookup returns CDR1 LGHNA and CDR2 YSLEER. CDR3 region: CASSLDRGPYEQYF. DNA of the CDR3: TGCGCCAGCAGCCTCGACAGGGGGCCCTACGAGCAGTACTTC.

The chain links TRBV29-1 to TRBJ1-1; D possibly corresponds to TRBD1 (6 bases). V shed 3 bases and J shed 1 base, with 6 bases lying between them. CDR3 length: 12 amino acids. Germline values: CDR1 SQVTM, CDR2 ANQGSEA. The CDR3 region has the DNA TGCAGCGTTGAGACAGGGAACACTGAAGCTTTCTTT. Its translation: CSVETGNTEAFF.

This clone occurred a few times. V is TRBV25-1 and J is TRBJ1-2, with D maybe TRBD1 (5 bases). Germline lookup yields CDR1 MGHDK and CDR2 SYGVNS. V shed 4 bases and J shed 8 bases, with 17 bases lying between them. The CDR3 is 14 residues long. The CDR3 region has the DNA TGTGCCAGCAGTGGACTGGGCGGGGCCCACGGCTACACCTTC. Its translation: CASSGLGGAHGYTF.

The table lists this clone with a few counts. This chain connects TRBV25-1 to TRBJ2-7, with D perhaps matching TRBD2 (6 bases). The germline V gene encodes CDR1 MGHDK and CDR2 SYGVNS. Trimming pared 4 bases from V and 7 bases from J, leaving 8 bases between. CDR3 size: 11 residues. CDR3 sequence reads: CASSGGGEQYF. For the CDR3, the DNA is TGTGCCAGCAGTGGTGGGGGGGAGCAGTACTTC.

The CDR3: CASSQVRGATDEQFF. In DNA, the CDR3 is TGCGCCAGCAGCCAAGTACGGGGGGCCACCGATGAGCAGTTCTTC. The chain uses TRBV4-3 and TRBJ2-1, with a tentative D call TRBD2 (7 bases). This CDR3 region has 15 residues. CDR1 LGHNA and CDR2 YSLEER come from the germline V gene. V lost 1 base and J 8 bases, leaving 15 bases between the germline ends.

The chain has TRBV30 and TRBJ1-5; possibly TRBD1 for D (5 bases). Trimming left V 3 bases short and J 2 bases short, with 20 bases between. Looked up from germline, CDR1 is GTSNPN and CDR2 is SVGIG (reference sequence). The CDR3 covers 17 residues. The CDR3 sequence: CAWSPPGGGLGNQPQHF. The CDR3, as DNA: TGTGCCTGGAGCCCTCCCGGTGGGGGGTTGGGCAATCAGCCCCAGCATTTT.

The V gene is TRBV4-2, the J gene TRBJ2-1; 8 bases map to TRBD2. The CDR3 runs to 17 residues. The V segment lost 2 bases and the J segment 6 bases; nucleotides outside the gene matches: 12. Germline values: CDR1 LGHNA, CDR2 YNFKEQ. The DNA of the CDR3 is TGTGCCAGCAGCCAACCCCCGGGACTAGGGGCTCCCAATGAGCAGTTCTTC. This codes for CASSQPPGLGAPNEQFF.

V is TRBV18 and J is TRBJ1-1; the D is unclear. V lost 5 bases and J lost 0, with 13 bases in between. From germline, CDR1 is KGHSH and CDR2 LQKENI. The CDR3 extends over 15 amino acids. The CDR3 DNA reads TGTGCCAGCTCATCACAAGCGTCCGTGAACACTGAAGCTTTCTTT. Protein product: CASSSQASVNTEAFF.

This clone showed up just a few times. The rearrangement links TRBV30 to TRBJ1-4, with 10 nucleotides matching TRBD1. This CDR3 spans 14 amino acids. The trim removed 2 bases at V and 7 bases at J, leaving 4 bases unmatched. Germline V gives CDR1 GTSNPN, CDR2 SVGIG (reference sequence). CDR3 in amino acids: CAWSRGQGGEKLFF. CDR3 nucleotides: TGTGCCTGGAGTAGAGGACAGGGGGGTGAAAAACTGTTTTTT.

This chain connects TRBV7-8 to TRBJ1-1; a weak D match, TRBD1 (5 bases). This CDR3 contains 15 residues. Per the germline V gene, CDR1 is SGHVS and CDR2 is FQNEAQ. With 5 bases removed from V and 1 base from J, the gap between germline ends came to 14 bases. For the CDR3, the DNA is TGTGCCAGCAGCGGCGACTTGGGGGGGAACACTGAAGCTTTCTTT. Translated, it gives CASSGDLGGNTEAFF.

This rearrangement joins TRBV29-1 to TRBJ2-5; 11 nucleotides match TRBD2. V shed 6 bases and J 5 bases; nucleotides not matched to a gene: 2. This CDR3 has 12 residues. CDR1 is SQVTM and CDR2 is ANQGSEA in the germline V gene. The CDR3 region has the DNA TGCAGCGTCTTAGCGGGGGGGGAGACCCAGTACTTC. This gives the protein CSVLAGGETQYF.

The chain links TRBV7-6 to TRBJ2-5; 12 nucleotides align to TRBD1. The junction had 20 bases not matched to a gene; V was cut back by 5 bases and J by 10 bases. The CDR3 is 18 amino acids. Germline V gene lookup returns CDR1 SGHVS and CDR2 FNYEAQ. CDR3 bases: TGTGCCAGCAGCCTGAAGGGACAGGGGGCCCGGTCCTCGGGGGACCAGTACTTC. Protein product: CASSLKGQGARSSGDQYF.

This chain joins TRBV7-2 and TRBJ1-1; no clear D. The CDR3 consists of 13 residues. Looked up from germline, CDR1 is SGHTA and CDR2 is FQGNSA. V shed 5 bases and J shed 1 base, with 8 bases lying between them. CDR3 bases: TGTGCCAGCAGCCGGGAGCCGAACACTGAAGCTTTCTTT. Translation gives CASSREPNTEAFF.

This clone was seen a handful of times. The chain links TRBV5-1 to TRBJ2-7; tentative D call: TRBD1 (7 bases). V lost 0 bases, J lost 6 bases, and 13 bases lay in between. Germline-derived CDR1 and CDR2 are SGHRS and YFSETQ. CDR3 size: 14 residues. The CDR3: CASSLVVQGGEQYF. The CDR3 region has the DNA TGCGCCAGCAGCTTGGTGGTTCAGGGGGGCGAGCAGTACTTC.

The chain is built from TRBV7-3 and TRBJ2-1; 8 bases map to TRBD2. The CDR3 consists of 11 residues. CDR1 and CDR2 from the germline V gene are SGHTA and FQGTGA. The V and J ends lost 8 bases and 6 bases, in that order; junction bases with no gene match: 0. The CDR3, as DNA: TGTGCCAGCCGGGAGGGCAATGAGCAGTTCTTC. The encoded protein is CASREGNEQFF.

The J gene is TRBJ2-3, the V gene TRBV4-3; the D gene is possibly TRBD2 (5 bases). CDR1 and CDR2 from the germline V gene are LGHNA and YSLEER. Between the trimmed V and J ends, which lost 0 bases and 8 bases, there was a span of 15 bases. The CDR3 contains 15 residues. The CDR3 spells CASSQELGGLGTQYF. For the CDR3, the DNA is TGCGCCAGCAGCCAAGAACTAGGCGGTCTTGGTACGCAGTATTTT.

The rearrangement uses TRBV29-1 and TRBJ1-1; D remains ambiguous. The length of the CDR3 is 13 residues. Germline values: CDR1 SQVTM, CDR2 ANQGSEA. Trimming left V 3 bases short and J 0 bases short, with 8 bases between. The CDR3 bases are TGCAGCGTTGAGGAGGTATTGAACACTGAAGCTTTCTTT. Translated, it gives CSVEEVLNTEAFF.

The chain links TRBV2 to TRBJ2-1; D is possibly TRBD2 (6 bases). The CDR3 runs to 15 residues. V was cut by 7 bases and J by 3 bases, with 16 bases left in between. Germline CDR1 is SNHLY and CDR2 is FYNNEI. DNA for the CDR3: TGTGCCAGCATTCTAGTCGCGGGGAGCTACAATGAGCAGTTCTTC. Protein sequence: CASILVAGSYNEQFF.

This chain connects TRBV5-8 to TRBJ2-5, with TRBD1 matching 9 bases. The germline V gene has CDR1 SGHTS and CDR2 YDEGEE. V shed 4 bases, J shed 2 bases, and the junction held 3 bases outside the gene matches. The CDR3 sequence is 14 residues long. CDR3 in DNA: TGTGCCAGCAGCCAGGGACAGGGACAAGAGACCCAGTACTTC. Its protein is CASSQGQGQETQYF.

This clone was found a few times. The chain employs TRBV7-2 and TRBJ2-2; TRBD1 aligns across 7 bases. This CDR3 region has 14 residues. The germline V gene encodes CDR1 SGHTA and CDR2 FQGNSA. The V and J ends lost 3 bases and 7 bases, in that order; junction bases with no gene match: 5. Here the CDR3 reads CASSLSGGVGELFF. DNA for the CDR3: TGTGCCAGCAGCTTGTCAGGGGGAGTCGGGGAGCTGTTTTTT.

The chain links TRBV29-1 to TRBJ1-2, with D hard to call. The CDR3 is made up of 13 amino acids. V was clipped by 4 bases and J by 0 bases, with 9 bases between them. Germline CDR1 is SQVTM and CDR2 is ANQGSEA. CDR3 in amino acids: CSVGSVTNYGYTF. CDR3 in DNA: TGCAGCGTTGGCTCAGTAACTAACTATGGCTACACCTTC.

The CDR3 protein is CASSVTGTATDTQYF. The CDR3 DNA reads TGCGCCAGCAGCGTCACCGGGACAGCCACAGATACGCAGTATTTT. The chain is built from TRBV5-1 and TRBJ2-3; 7 bases are a match to TRBD1. Per germline, CDR1 SGHRS and CDR2 YFSETQ. The CDR3 length is 15 residues. Unmatched junction bases numbered 7, after V lost 4 bases and J lost 2 bases. Full variable domain (outside the CDR3, taken from reference TRBV5-1 and TRBJ2-3): KAGVTQTPRYLIKTRGQQVTLSCSPISGHRSVSWYQQTPGQGLQFLFEYFSETQRNKGNFPGRFSGRQFSNSRSEMNVSTLELGDSALYLCASSVTGTATDTQYFGPGTRLTVL.